This is a list of T cell receptor beta chains from one sample in a study of CD8+ T cells in alopecia areata. Clones were read by immunoSEQ multiplex PCR, and TCRdb kept only the in-frame ones, dropping some. The profile shows around 200,000 clones, roughly 61% of them singletons. This specimen consisted of CD8+ T cells sorted from blood, obtained at week 24, from a patient treated with tofacitinib. The receptors shown here come from a human donor with alopecia areata. CDR3s include the opening cysteine and the closing phenylalanine or tryptophan. A D gene is named only where the DNA matches it firmly. Part of the rows lack a size; the others show once, few, many or a class for expanded clones.

J gene: TRBJ1-4
V gene: TRBV6-5
D gene: NA
clone size: NA
CDR3 protein: CASSYQRSGEKLFF
CDR3 DNA: TGTGCCAGCAGTTATCAACGGTCGGGGGAAAAACTGTTTTTT

J gene: TRBJ2-7
V gene: TRBV4-1
D gene: NA
clone size: NA
CDR3 protein: CASSQYSGDKSHYEQYF
CDR3 DNA: TGCGCCAGCAGCCAGTACTCGGGGGACAAATCGCACTACGAGCAGTACTTC

J gene: TRBJ2-3
V gene: TRBV27
D gene: NA
clone size: NA
CDR3 protein: CASGPWGFAADTQYF
CDR3 DNA: TGTGCCAGCGGCCCGTGGGGTTTTGCGGCAGATACGCAGTATTTT

J gene: TRBJ2-3
V gene: TRBV7-9
D gene: TRBD1
clone size: NA
CDR3 protein: CASRGDRGRDTQYF
CDR3 DNA: TGTGCCAGCAGAGGGGACAGGGGAAGAGATACGCAGTATTTT

J gene: TRBJ2-7
V gene: TRBV7-9
D gene: NA
clone size: few
CDR3 protein: CASSFSQSYEQYF
CDR3 DNA: TGTGCCAGCAGCTTCTCACAGTCCTACGAGCAGTACTTC

J gene: TRBJ2-1
V gene: TRBV7-7
D gene: NA
clone size: NA
CDR3 protein: CASSPFVSYNEQFF
CDR3 DNA: TGTGCCAGCAGCCCGTTCGTATCCTACAATGAGCAGTTCTTC

J gene: TRBJ2-1
V gene: TRBV2
D gene: TRBD2
clone size: NA
CDR3 protein: CASTASLGRLAGIADVYEQFF
CDR3 DNA: TGTGCCAGCACAGCATCCTTAGGGCGTCTAGCGGGGATTGCGGATGTGTATGAGCAGTTCTTC

J gene: TRBJ2-2
V gene: TRBV5-1
D gene: TRBD1
clone size: few
CDR3 protein: CASSSGQGHGELFF
CDR3 DNA: TGCGCCAGCAGCTCGGGACAGGGGCACGGGGAGCTGTTTTTT

J gene: TRBJ2-1
V gene: TRBV10-3
D gene: NA
clone size: once
CDR3 protein: CAINSGRGTHNEQFF
CDR3 DNA: TGTGCCATCAACTCTGGGAGGGGGACGCACAATGAGCAGTTCTTC

J gene: TRBJ2-7
V gene: TRBV29-1
D gene: TRBD2
clone size: NA
CDR3 protein: CSARTSFSYEQYF
CDR3 DNA: TGCAGCGCACGGACTAGCTTCTCCTACGAGCAGTACTTC

J gene: TRBJ2-3
V gene: TRBV30
D gene: NA
clone size: NA
CDR3 protein: CAWSYSGWGRTDTQYF
CDR3 DNA: TGTGCCTGGTCATACAGTGGGTGGGGTAGAACAGATACGCAGTATTTT

J gene: TRBJ1-1
V gene: TRBV2
D gene: NA
clone size: NA
CDR3 protein: CASMGGPEAFF
CDR3 DNA: TGTGCCAGCATGGGGGGCCCTGAAGCTTTCTTT

J gene: TRBJ2-3
V gene: TRBV9
D gene: NA
clone size: NA
CDR3 protein: CASSVVGDTQYF
CDR3 DNA: TGTGCCAGCAGCGTAGTTGGAGATACGCAGTATTTT

J gene: TRBJ2-1
V gene: TRBV20-1
D gene: NA
clone size: NA
CDR3 protein: CSAHNEQFF
CDR3 DNA: TGCAGTGCTCACAATGAGCAGTTCTTC

J gene: TRBJ1-6
V gene: TRBV6-5
D gene: NA
clone size: NA
CDR3 protein: CASSMKTSSPLHF
CDR3 DNA: TGTGCCAGCAGCATGAAGACGAGTTCACCCCTCCACTTT

J gene: TRBJ2-3
V gene: TRBV7-8
D gene: NA
clone size: few
CDR3 protein: CASSLPSGGPGDTQYF
CDR3 DNA: TGTGCCAGCAGCTTACCGTCCGGGGGGCCGGGAGATACGCAGTATTTT

J gene: TRBJ2-1
V gene: TRBV2
D gene: NA
clone size: NA
CDR3 protein: CASSVGGANEQFF
CDR3 DNA: TGTGCCAGCAGTGTAGGGGGAGCGAATGAGCAGTTCTTC

J gene: TRBJ2-7
V gene: TRBV6-1
D gene: NA
clone size: NA
CDR3 protein: CASSVQQGYEQYF
CDR3 DNA: TGTGCCAGCAGTGTACAACAGGGCTACGAGCAGTACTTC

J gene: TRBJ1-4
V gene: TRBV13
D gene: TRBD1
clone size: NA
CDR3 protein: CASSPPGQNEKLFF
CDR3 DNA: TGTGCCAGCAGCCCTCCGGGACAGAATGAAAAACTGTTTTTT

J gene: TRBJ1-5
V gene: TRBV2
D gene: NA
clone size: NA
CDR3 protein: CASSDWGASNQPQHF
CDR3 DNA: TGTGCCAGCAGTGATTGGGGGGCTAGCAATCAGCCCCAGCATTTT

J gene: TRBJ2-1
V gene: TRBV27
D gene: TRBD2
clone size: NA
CDR3 protein: CASTFRGVGYNEQFF
CDR3 DNA: TGTGCCAGCACCTTTCGGGGGGTTGGCTACAATGAGCAGTTCTTC

J gene: TRBJ2-7
V gene: TRBV14
D gene: NA
clone size: few
CDR3 protein: CASSHIRDEQYF
CDR3 DNA: TGTGCCAGCAGTCATATCAGGGACGAGCAGTACTTC